These 14 T cell receptor beta chains originate from one sample sequenced in a study of T cell clonotyping in hematopoietic cell transplantation. Generated by immunoSEQ multiplex PCR, the TCRdb table keeps only in-frame clones and is missing some. In the table there are 40,000 to 55,000 clones, roughly 92% of which are singletons. Sequencing was done on a sample of peripheral blood mononuclear cells. Receptors originate from a woman aged 45-60 years in good health. Some clones in this sample may be carry-over from other donors' samples.

This clone was recorded only once. The CDR3 nucleotides are TGTGCCAGCAGCTTCTCGACAGGGGCCAGGGGGGATGAAAAACTGTTTTTT. Protein sequence: CASSFSTGARGDEKLFF. The V and J genes are TRBV11-3 and TRBJ1-4; TRBD1 agrees at 8 bases. Trimming took 3 bases from V and 6 from J; bases not matched to a gene: 12. From germline, CDR1 is SGHNT and CDR2 YENEEA. This CDR3 is 17 amino acids long. Full variable domain (remainder filled in from reference TRBV11-3 and TRBJ1-4): EAGVVQSPRYKIIEKKQPVAFWCNPISGHNTLYWYLQNLGQGPELLIRYENEEAVDDSQLPKDRFSAERLKGVDSTLKIQPAELGDSAVYLCASSFSTGARGDEKLFFGSGTQLSVL.

V usage is TRBV4-3 and J usage is TRBJ1-1; no definite D call. The germline V gene encodes CDR1 LGHNA and CDR2 YSLEER. The CDR3 spans 13 residues. Trimming took 0 bases from V and 1 from J, leaving 3 bases between them. This CDR3 is CASSQDRNTEAFF. CDR3 DNA: TGCGCCAGCAGCCAAGATAGGAACACTGAAGCTTTCTTT.

The rearrangement links TRBV4-2 to TRBJ2-2, with D perhaps TRBD1 (5 bases). The CDR3 runs to 16 residues. The germline gives CDR1 LGHNA, CDR2 YNFKEQ. V was cut by 0 bases and J by 3 bases, with 11 bases left in between. The CDR3 coding sequence is TGTGCCAGCAGCCAAGAGACCCAGGGCGACACCGGGGAGCTGTTTTTT. It codes for CASSQETQGDTGELFF.

J is TRBJ2-3 and V is TRBV6-6; D is undetermined. Germline CDR1 MNHNY, CDR2 SVGAGI (reference sequence). Trimming took 8 bases from V and 1 from J, leaving 10 bases between them. This CDR3 spans 13 amino acids. CDR3 protein: CASAWAGTDTQYF. The CDR3 bases are TGTGCCAGCGCTTGGGCGGGCACAGATACGCAGTATTTT.

The chain recombines TRBV11-3 with TRBJ1-3, with D hard to call. Trimming removed 1 base at V and 0 bases at J, with 13 bases between. Germline CDR1 is SGHNT and CDR2 is YENEEA. This CDR3 has 17 residues. The CDR3 DNA follows: TGTGCCAGCAGCTTAGTGTCGCGGGGATCCTCTGGAAACACCATATATTTT. Encoded protein: CASSLVSRGSSGNTIYF. Supplemented by reference TRBV11-3 and TRBJ1-3, the full variable domain reads EAGVVQSPRYKIIEKKQPVAFWCNPISGHNTLYWYLQNLGQGPELLIRYENEEAVDDSQLPKDRFSAERLKGVDSTLKIQPAELGDSAVYLCASSLVSRGSSGNTIYFGEGSWLTVV.

V and J are TRBV27 and TRBJ2-2; tentatively, D is TRBD2 (5 bases). Per the germline V gene, CDR1 is MNHEY and CDR2 is SMNVEV (reference sequence). Trimming shortened V by 3 bases and J by 3 bases, and 14 bases separated the two germline ends. The CDR3 sequence is 16 residues long. The CDR3 sequence is CASSFYSGRDTGELFF. The DNA for the CDR3 is TGTGCCAGCAGTTTCTATTCGGGAAGGGACACCGGGGAGCTGTTTTTT.

J is TRBJ2-1 and V is TRBV7-2; either TRBD1 or TRBD2 may fit D (5 bases each). V was cut by 6 bases and J by 5 bases, with 20 bases left in between. The germline V gene has CDR1 SGHTA and CDR2 FQGNSA. This CDR3 spans 16 amino acids. DNA for the CDR3: TGTGCCAGCAGGGCTAGCTGGGGGTCAACGGACAATGAGCAGTTCTTC. Amino acids: CASRASWGSTDNEQFF.

This clone was picked up a small number of times. V gene TRBV25-1 combines with J gene TRBJ1-2; D call uncertain. There are 14 residues in the CDR3. The V gene's germline CDR1 is MGHDK and CDR2 SYGVNS. V shed 1 base and J shed 8 bases, with 14 bases lying between them. This CDR3 reads CASSESGIRGGYTF. The CDR3, as DNA: TGTGCCAGCAGTGAATCCGGCATCCGAGGGGGCTACACCTTC.

The rearrangement joins TRBV5-1 to TRBJ2-1; 7 bases align to TRBD1. In germline, CDR1 is SGHRS, CDR2 YFSETQ. This CDR3 has 16 amino acids. V lost 4 bases and J lost 6; bases outside the gene matches: 13. CDR3 amino acids: CASSLLGQPPPNEQFF. The CDR3, as DNA: TGCGCCAGCAGCCTGTTGGGACAGCCTCCCCCCAATGAGCAGTTCTTC.

CDR3 DNA: TGTGCCAGCACCTACGATCGGGAGACCCAGTACTTC. Translated: CASTYDRETQYF. The genes are TRBV6-5 and TRBJ2-5; D is uncertain. Germline V gene sequence: CDR1 MNHEY, CDR2 SVGAGI. The CDR3 totals 12 residues. With 7 bases removed from V and 5 bases from J, the gap between germline ends came to 11 bases.

V gene TRBV4-2 combines with J gene TRBJ2-7; D not certain. Germline assignment: CDR1 LGHNA and CDR2 YNFKEQ. The V end was cut by 5 bases, the J end by 5 bases, with 13 bases between. The CDR3 has 13 amino acids. The CDR3 coding sequence is TGTGCCAGCAGCGACGCTATCTGGGACGAGCAGTACTTC. It translates to CASSDAIWDEQYF.

V usage is TRBV7-8 and J usage is TRBJ1-1; D remains ambiguous. V lost 5 bases to trimming and J lost 3 bases, with 7 bases between them. This CDR3 is built from 12 residues. The germline V gene has CDR1 SGHVS and CDR2 FQNEAQ. The CDR3 protein is CASSPSYTEAFF. CDR3 DNA: TGTGCCAGCAGCCCCTCCTACACTGAAGCTTTCTTT.

V gene TRBV19 combines with J gene TRBJ1-5, with a weak D call TRBD1 (5 bases). CDR1 and CDR2 from the germline V gene are LNHDA and SQIVND (reference sequence). The CDR3 spans 15 residues. V lost 1 base, J lost 4 bases, and 11 bases lay in between. CDR3 DNA sequence: TGTGCCAGTAGTATAGTACAGGACCAGAATCAGCCCCAGCATTTT. Translated, it gives CASSIVQDQNQPQHF. Based on the CDR3 plus reference TRBV19 and TRBJ1-5, the full variable domain is DGGITQSPKYLFRKEGQNVTLSCEQNLNHDAMYWYRQDPGQGLRLIYYSQIVNDFQKGDIAEGYSVSREKKESFPLTVTSAQKNPTAFYLCASSIVQDQNQPQHFGDGTRLSIL.

This sequence joins TRBV7-2 and TRBJ1-3; D might be TRBD1 (5 bases). The CDR3 is 16 residues long. Germline V gene sequence: CDR1 SGHTA, CDR2 FQGNSA. V was cut by 3 bases and J by 1 base, with 13 bases left in between. The CDR3 loop reads CASSFLMGGSGNTIYF. CDR3 coding DNA: TGTGCCAGCAGCTTCTTGATGGGGGGATCTGGAAACACCATATATTTT.